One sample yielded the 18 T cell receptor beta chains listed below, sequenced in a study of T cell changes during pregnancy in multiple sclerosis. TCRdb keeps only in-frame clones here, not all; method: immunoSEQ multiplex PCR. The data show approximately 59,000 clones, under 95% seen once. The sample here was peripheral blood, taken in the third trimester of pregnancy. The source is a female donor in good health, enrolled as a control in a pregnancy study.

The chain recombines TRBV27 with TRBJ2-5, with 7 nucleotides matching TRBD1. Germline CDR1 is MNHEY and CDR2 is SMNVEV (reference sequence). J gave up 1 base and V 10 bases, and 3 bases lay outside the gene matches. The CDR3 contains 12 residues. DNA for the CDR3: TGTGCCACCGGACAGGTCCAAGAGACCCAGTACTTC. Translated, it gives CATGQVQETQYF.

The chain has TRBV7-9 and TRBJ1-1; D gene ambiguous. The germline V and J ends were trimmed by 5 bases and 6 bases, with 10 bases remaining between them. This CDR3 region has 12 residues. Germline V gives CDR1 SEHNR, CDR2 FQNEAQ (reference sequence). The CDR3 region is CASSQRESEAFF. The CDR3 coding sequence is TGTGCCAGCAGCCAAAGAGAGTCTGAAGCTTTCTTT.

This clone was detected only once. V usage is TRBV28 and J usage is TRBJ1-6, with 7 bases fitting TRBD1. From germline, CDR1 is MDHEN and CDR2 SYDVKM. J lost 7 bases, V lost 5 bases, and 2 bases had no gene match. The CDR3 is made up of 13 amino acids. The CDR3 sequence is CASSPDRNSPLHF. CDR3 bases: TGTGCCAGCAGTCCGGACAGGAATTCACCCCTCCACTTT.

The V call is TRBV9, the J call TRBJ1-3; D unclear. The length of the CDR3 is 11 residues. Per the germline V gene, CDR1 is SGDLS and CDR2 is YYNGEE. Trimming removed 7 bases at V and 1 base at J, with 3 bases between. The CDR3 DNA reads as TGTGCCAGCTCATCTGGAAACACCATATATTTT. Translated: CASSSGNTIYF.

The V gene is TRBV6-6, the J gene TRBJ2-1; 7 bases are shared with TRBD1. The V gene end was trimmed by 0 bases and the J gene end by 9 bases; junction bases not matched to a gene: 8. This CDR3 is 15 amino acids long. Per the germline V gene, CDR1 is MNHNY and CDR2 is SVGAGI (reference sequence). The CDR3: CASSYSDRGPGEQFF. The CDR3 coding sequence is TGTGCCAGCAGTTACTCAGATAGGGGGCCAGGTGAGCAGTTCTTC.

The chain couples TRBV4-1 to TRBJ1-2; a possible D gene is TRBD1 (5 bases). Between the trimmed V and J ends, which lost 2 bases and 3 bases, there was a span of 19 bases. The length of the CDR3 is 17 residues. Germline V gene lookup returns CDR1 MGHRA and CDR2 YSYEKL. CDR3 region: CASSQPARQGWDYGYTF. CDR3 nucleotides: TGCGCCAGCAGCCAACCGGCACGTCAGGGCTGGGACTATGGCTACACCTTC.

Here the CDR3 reads CASSPGQGVYSGANVLTF. The CDR3 nucleotides are TGTGCCAGCTCACCGGGACAGGGGGTATACTCTGGGGCCAACGTCCTGACTTTC. This chain connects TRBV18 to TRBJ2-6; the match to TRBD1 covers 11 bases. Germline V CDR1 and CDR2: KGHSH, LQKENI. V was clipped by 3 bases and J by 0 bases; unmatched bases: 4. The CDR3 covers 18 residues.

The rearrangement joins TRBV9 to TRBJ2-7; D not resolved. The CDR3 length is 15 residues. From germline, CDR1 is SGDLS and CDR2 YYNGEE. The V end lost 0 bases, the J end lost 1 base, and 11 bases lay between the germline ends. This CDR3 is CASSVGIEASYEQYF. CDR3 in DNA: TGTGCCAGCAGCGTAGGAATAGAAGCTTCCTACGAGCAGTACTTC.

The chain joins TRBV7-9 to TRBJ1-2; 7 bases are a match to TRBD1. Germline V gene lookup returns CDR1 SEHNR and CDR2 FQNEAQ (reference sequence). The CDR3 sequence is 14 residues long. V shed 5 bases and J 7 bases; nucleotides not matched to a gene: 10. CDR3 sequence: CASSTGSGGSGYTF. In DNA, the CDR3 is TGTGCCAGCAGCACCGGTTCAGGGGGAAGTGGCTACACCTTC.

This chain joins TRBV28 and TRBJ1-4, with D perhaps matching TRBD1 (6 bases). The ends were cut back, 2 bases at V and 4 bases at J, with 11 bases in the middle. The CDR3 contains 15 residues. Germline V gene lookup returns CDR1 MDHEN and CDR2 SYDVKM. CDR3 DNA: TGTGCCAGCAGTTTACCCGACAGGAATAATGAAAAACTGTTTTTT. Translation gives CASSLPDRNNEKLFF.

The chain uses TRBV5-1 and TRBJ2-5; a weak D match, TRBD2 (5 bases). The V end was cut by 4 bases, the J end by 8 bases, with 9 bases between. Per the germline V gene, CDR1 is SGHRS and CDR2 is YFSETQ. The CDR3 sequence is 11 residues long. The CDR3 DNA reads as TGCGCCAGCAGCCCCGGAGGAACCCAGTACTTC. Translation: CASSPGGTQYF. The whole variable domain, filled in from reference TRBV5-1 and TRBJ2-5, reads KAGVTQTPRYLIKTRGQQVTLSCSPISGHRSVSWYQQTPGQGLQFLFEYFSETQRNKGNFPGRFSGRQFSNSRSEMNVSTLELGDSALYLCASSPGGTQYFGPGTRLLVL.

The CDR3 sequence: CASIQGTEAFF. DNA of the CDR3: TGTGCCAGCATCCAGGGGACTGAAGCTTTCTTT. The V gene is TRBV5-5, the J gene TRBJ1-1; maybe TRBD1 (6 bases). V was trimmed by 6 bases and J by 5 bases, leaving 8 bases between them. This CDR3 comprises 11 residues. The germline CDR1 and CDR2 sequences are SGHKS and YYEKEE (reference sequence).

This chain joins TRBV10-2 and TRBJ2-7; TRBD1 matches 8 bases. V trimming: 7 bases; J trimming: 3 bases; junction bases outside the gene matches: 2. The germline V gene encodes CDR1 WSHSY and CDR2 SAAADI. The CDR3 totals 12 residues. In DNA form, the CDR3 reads TGCGCCAGCATCGGACAGGGCTACGAGCAGTACTTC. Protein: CASIGQGYEQYF.

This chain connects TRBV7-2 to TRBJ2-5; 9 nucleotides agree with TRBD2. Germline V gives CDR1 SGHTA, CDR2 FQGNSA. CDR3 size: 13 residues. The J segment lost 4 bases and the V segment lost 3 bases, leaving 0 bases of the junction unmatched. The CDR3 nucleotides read TGTGCCAGCAGCTTTAGCGGGGGAGAGACCCAGTACTTC. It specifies CASSFSGGETQYF.

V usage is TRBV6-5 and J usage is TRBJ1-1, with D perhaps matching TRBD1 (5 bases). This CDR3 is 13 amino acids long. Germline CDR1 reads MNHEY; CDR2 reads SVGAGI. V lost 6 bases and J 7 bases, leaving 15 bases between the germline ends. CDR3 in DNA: TGTGCCAGCAGATTAAAGTTGGGGGGTGAAGCTTTCTTT. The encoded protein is CASRLKLGGEAFF.

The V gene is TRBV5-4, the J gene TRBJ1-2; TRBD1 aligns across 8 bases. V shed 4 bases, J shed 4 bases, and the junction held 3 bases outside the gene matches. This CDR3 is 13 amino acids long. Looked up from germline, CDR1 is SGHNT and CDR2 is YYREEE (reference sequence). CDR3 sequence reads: CASSQGQVYGYTF. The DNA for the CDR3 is TGTGCCAGCAGCCAGGGACAGGTCTATGGCTACACCTTC.

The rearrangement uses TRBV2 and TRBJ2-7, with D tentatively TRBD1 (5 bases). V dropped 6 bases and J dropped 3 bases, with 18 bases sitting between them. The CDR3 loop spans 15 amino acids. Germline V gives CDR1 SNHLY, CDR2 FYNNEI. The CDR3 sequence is CASSLEQGDFYEQYF. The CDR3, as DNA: TGTGCCAGCAGCCTTGAACAAGGGGATTTCTACGAGCAGTACTTC.

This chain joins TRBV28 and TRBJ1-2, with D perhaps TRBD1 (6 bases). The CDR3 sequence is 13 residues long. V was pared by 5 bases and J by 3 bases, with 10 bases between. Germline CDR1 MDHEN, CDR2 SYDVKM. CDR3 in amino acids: CASSMTGDYGYTF. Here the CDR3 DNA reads TGTGCCAGCAGTATGACAGGCGACTATGGCTACACCTTC.